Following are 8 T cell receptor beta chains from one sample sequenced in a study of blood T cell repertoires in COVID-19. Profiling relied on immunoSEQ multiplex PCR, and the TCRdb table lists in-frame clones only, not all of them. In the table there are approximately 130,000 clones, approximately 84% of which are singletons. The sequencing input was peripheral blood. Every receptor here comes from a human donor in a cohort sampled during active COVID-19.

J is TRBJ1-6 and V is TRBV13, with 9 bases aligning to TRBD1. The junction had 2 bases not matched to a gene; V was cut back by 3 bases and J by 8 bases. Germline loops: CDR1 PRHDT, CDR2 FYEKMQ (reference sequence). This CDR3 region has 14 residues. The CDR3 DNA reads TGTGCCAGCAGCTTTGACAGGGGGGATTCACCCCTCCACTTT. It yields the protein CASSFDRGDSPLHF.

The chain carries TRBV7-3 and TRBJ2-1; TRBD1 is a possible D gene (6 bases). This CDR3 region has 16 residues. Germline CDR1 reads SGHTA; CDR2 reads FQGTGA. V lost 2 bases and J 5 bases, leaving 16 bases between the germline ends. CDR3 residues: CASSLLPGTSNNEQFF. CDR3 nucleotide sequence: TGTGCCAGCAGCTTACTACCCGGGACATCAAACAATGAGCAGTTCTTC. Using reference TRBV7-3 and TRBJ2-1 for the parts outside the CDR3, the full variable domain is GAGVSQTPSNKVTEKGKYVELRCDPISGHTALYWYRQSLGQGPEFLIYFQGTGAADDSGLPNDRFFAVRPEGSVSTLKIQRTERGDSAVYLCASSLLPGTSNNEQFFGPGTRLTVL.

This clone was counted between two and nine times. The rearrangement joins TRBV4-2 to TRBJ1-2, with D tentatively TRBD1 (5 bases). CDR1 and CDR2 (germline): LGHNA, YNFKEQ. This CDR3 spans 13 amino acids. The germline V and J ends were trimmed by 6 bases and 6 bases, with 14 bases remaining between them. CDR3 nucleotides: TGTGCCAGCAGGCAGGGCCGTGACAATGGCTACACCTTC. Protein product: CASRQGRDNGYTF.

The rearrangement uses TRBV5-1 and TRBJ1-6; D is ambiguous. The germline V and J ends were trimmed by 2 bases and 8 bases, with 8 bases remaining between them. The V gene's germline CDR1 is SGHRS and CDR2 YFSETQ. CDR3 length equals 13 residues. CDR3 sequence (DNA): TGCGCCAGCAGCTTACTTCGCGATTCACCCCTCCACTTT. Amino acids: CASSLLRDSPLHF.

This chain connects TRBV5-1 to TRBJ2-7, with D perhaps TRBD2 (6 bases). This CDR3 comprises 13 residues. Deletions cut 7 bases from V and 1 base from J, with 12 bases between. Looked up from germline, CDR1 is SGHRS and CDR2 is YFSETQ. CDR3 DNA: TGCGCCAGCGGTACGGGGGAGTCCTACGAGCAGTACTTC. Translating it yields CASGTGESYEQYF.

For the CDR3, the DNA is TGCGCCAGCAGCCCGGCACGAGGGAGTAGTACTGAAGCTTTCTTT. Its translation is CASSPARGSSTEAFF. V gene TRBV5-1 combines with J gene TRBJ1-1; no clear D. V gave up 4 bases and J gave up 5 bases, with 18 bases separating them. The CDR3 is 15 amino acids. Germline CDR1 and CDR2: SGHRS and YFSETQ.

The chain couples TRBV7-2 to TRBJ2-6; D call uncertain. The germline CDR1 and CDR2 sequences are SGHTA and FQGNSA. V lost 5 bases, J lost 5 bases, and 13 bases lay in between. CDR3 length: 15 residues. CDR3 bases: TGTGCCAGCAGCACCCACAATGCCCGGGCCAACGTCCTGACTTTC. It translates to CASSTHNARANVLTF.

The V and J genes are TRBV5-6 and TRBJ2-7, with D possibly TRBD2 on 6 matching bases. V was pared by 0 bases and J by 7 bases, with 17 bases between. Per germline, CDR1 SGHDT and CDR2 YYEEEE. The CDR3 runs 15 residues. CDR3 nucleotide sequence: TGTGCCAGCAGCTTGGCGCGGGGCGCCCGCTTGGAGCAGTACTTC. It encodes CASSLARGARLEQYF.